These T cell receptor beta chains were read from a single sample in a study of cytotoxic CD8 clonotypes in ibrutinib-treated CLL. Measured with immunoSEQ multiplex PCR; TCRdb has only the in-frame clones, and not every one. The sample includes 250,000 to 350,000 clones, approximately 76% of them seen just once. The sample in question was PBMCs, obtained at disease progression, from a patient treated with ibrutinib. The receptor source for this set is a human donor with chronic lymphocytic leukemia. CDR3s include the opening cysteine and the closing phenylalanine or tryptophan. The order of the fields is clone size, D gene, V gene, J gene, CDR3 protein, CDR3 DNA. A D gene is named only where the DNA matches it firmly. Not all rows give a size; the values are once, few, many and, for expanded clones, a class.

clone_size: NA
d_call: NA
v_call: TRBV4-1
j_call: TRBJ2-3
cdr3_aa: CASSHLLGTDTQYF
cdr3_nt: TGCGCCAGCAGCCACCTTCTCGGCACAGATACGCAGTATTTT

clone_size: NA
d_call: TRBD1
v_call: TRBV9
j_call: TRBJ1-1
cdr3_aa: CASSVEKRPGQGGSEAFF
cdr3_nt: TGTGCCAGCAGCGTAGAAAAGAGACCGGGACAGGGGGGCTCGGAAGCTTTCTTT

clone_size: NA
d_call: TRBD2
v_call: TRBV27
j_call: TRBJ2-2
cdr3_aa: CASSLTTSGRRYTGELFF
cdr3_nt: TGTGCCAGCAGTTTAACCACTAGCGGGAGGAGGTACACCGGGGAGCTGTTTTTT

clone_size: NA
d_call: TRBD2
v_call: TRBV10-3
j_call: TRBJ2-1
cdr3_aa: CAISVILAGGSSYNEQFF
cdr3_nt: TGTGCCATCAGTGTTATACTAGCGGGAGGGAGCTCCTACAATGAGCAGTTCTTC

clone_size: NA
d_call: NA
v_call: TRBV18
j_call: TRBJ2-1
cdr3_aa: CASSPGATGEQFF
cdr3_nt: TGTGCCAGCTCACCTGGAGCTACGGGTGAGCAGTTCTTC

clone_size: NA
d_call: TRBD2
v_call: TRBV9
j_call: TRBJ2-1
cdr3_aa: CASSPGLAGYNEQFF
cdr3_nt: TGTGCCAGCAGCCCGGGACTAGCGGGGTACAATGAGCAGTTCTTC

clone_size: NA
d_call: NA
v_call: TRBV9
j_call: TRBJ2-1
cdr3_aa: CASSPSLLAPEQFF
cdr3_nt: TGTGCCAGCAGCCCTAGCCTATTGGCTCCAGAGCAGTTCTTC

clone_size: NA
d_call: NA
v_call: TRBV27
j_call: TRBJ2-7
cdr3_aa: CASSPRAPIYEQYF
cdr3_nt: TGTGCCAGCAGTCCCCGGGCCCCCATCTACGAGCAGTACTTC

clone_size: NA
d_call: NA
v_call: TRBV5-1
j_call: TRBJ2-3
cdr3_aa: CASSPSVTDTQYF
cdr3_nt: TGCGCCAGCAGTCCTAGCGTCACAGATACGCAGTATTTT

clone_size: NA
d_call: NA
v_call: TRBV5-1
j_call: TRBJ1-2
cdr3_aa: CASSRLRDRSNYGYTF
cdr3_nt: TGCGCCAGCAGCCGCCTCCGGGACCGAAGTAACTATGGCTACACCTTC

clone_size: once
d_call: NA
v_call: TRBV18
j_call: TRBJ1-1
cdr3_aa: CASSGQNGGDTEAFF
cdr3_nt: TGTGCCAGCTCAGGCCAGAATGGGGGCGACACTGAAGCTTTCTTT

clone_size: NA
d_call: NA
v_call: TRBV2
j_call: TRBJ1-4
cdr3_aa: CARQQASGEKLFF
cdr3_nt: TGTGCCAGACAACAGGCGTCGGGGGAAAAACTGTTTTTT